This T cell receptor (beta chain) was captured in a study of graft-versus-host responses after intestinal transplantation. The protocol was immunoSEQ multiplex PCR, while the TCRdb copy is restricted to in-frame clones and leaves out a portion. The sample yields about 28,000 clones, just under 85% seen once. The germline gives CDR1 SEHNR, CDR2 FQNEAQ (reference sequence). This CDR3 has 12 residues. The V end lost 3 bases, the J end lost 8 bases, and 10 bases lay between the germline ends. On this clone: Its antigen remains unknown.

V and J are TRBV7-9 and TRBJ1-2; possibly TRBD1 for D (5 bases). Sequenced here: unstimulated CD8+ T cells sorted from spleen or lymph node cells, sampled before intestinal transplant. The source is a human donor who received an intestinal transplant. The CDR3 DNA reads as TGTGCCAGCAGCTTGCAGGGTAGGGGCTACACCTTC. Translated, it gives CASSLQGRGYTF.